This is a list of T cell receptor beta chains from one sample in a study of T cells in Graves' hyperthyroidism and ophthalmopathy. TCRdb called the multiplex PCR reads again in MiXCR, with one record for every CDR3 protein. Altogether about half a million distinct CDR3 sequences are present, around 20% being singletons, with the ten largest covering approximately 50%. Material for sequencing was blood. Receptors were obtained from a man aged 35-49 years with Graves' ophthalmopathy. CDR3s include the opening cysteine and the closing phenylalanine or tryptophan. The order of the fields is CDR3 DNA, CDR3 protein, J gene, clone size, V gene, D gene. A D gene is named only where the DNA matches it firmly. Clone size is given for some rows only: seen once, a few or many times, or a class if the clone is expanded.

DNA: TGCGCCAGCAGCTTGGCTGGTTCGGGAGGCAAAGAGACCCAGTACTTC
CDR3: CASSLAGSGGKETQYF
J: TRBJ2-5
size: few
V: TRBV5-1
D: TRBD2

DNA: TGCGCCAGCAGGTCAACGGGACTAGCGATAAATGAGCAGTTCTTC
CDR3: CASRSTGLAINEQFF
J: TRBJ2-1
size: NA
V: TRBV5-1
D: TRBD2

DNA: TGTGCCAGCAGGAACGCTACCCCCGGGGACTATGGCTACACCTTC
CDR3: CASRNATPGDYGYTF
J: TRBJ1-2
size: NA
V: TRBV6-1
D: NA

DNA: TGTGCCAGCAGCGTAAGGTCCGGGGAGGCGAACACCGGGGAGCTGTTTTTT
CDR3: CASSVRSGEANTGELFF
J: TRBJ2-2
size: few
V: TRBV9
D: NA

DNA: TGTGCCAGCAGTTCGAAGGGGACGGCCAAAAACATTCAGTACTTC
CDR3: CASSSKGTAKNIQYF
J: TRBJ2-4
size: few
V: TRBV6-1
D: NA

DNA: TGTGCCAGCAGTTACTCGAGGGAAGACAGGGACATTCAGTACTTC
CDR3: CASSYSREDRDIQYF
J: TRBJ2-4
size: NA
V: TRBV6-2/TRBV6-3
D: TRBD1

DNA: TGTGCCAGCTGCCCCCTGACTAGCGGTTACAATGAGCAGTTCTTC
CDR3: CASCPLTSGYNEQFF
J: TRBJ2-1
size: NA
V: TRBV28
D: TRBD2

DNA: TGTGCCAGCAGTTACATCGCCGGACGCGGTGAGCAGTTCTTC
CDR3: CASSYIAGRGEQFF
J: TRBJ2-1
size: NA
V: TRBV28
D: NA

DNA: TGTGCCAGCAGCGACAGGGATAGCTCCTATAATTCACCCCTCCACTTT
CDR3: CASSDRDSSYNSPLHF
J: TRBJ1-6
size: NA
V: TRBV7-8
D: TRBD1

DNA: TGTGCCAGCAGCTTAGTAGGCCCTGGGGGCTCCTACAATGAGCAGTTCTTC
CDR3: CASSLVGPGGSYNEQFF
J: TRBJ2-1
size: few
V: TRBV7-2
D: NA

DNA: TGTGCCAGCAGCCGGAACCCTAGCGGGAGTAGTAACAATGAGCAGTTCTTC
CDR3: CASSRNPSGSSNNEQFF
J: TRBJ2-1
size: NA
V: TRBV11-2
D: TRBD2

DNA: TGTGCCAGCAGCCCCAATATCTTAGCGGTCTCCTACAATGAGCAGTACTTC
CDR3: CASSPNILAVSYNEQYF
J: TRBJ2-7
size: NA
V: TRBV14
D: NA

DNA: TGTGCCAGCAGCCAAGGTGGGAGCTCCTATAATTCACCCCTCCACTTT
CDR3: CASSQGGSSYNSPLHF
J: TRBJ1-6
size: NA
V: TRBV3-1
D: NA

DNA: TGTGCCAGTAGTCCCCGGGACAGGGGGCCTGGGCGGAACACTGAAGCTTTCTTT
CDR3: CASSPRDRGPGRNTEAFF
J: TRBJ1-1
size: NA
V: TRBV19
D: TRBD1

DNA: TGTGCCAGCAGTTCCAGGGGACAGGGTGACTATGGCTACACCTTC
CDR3: CASSSRGQGDYGYTF
J: TRBJ1-2
size: NA
V: TRBV27
D: TRBD1

DNA: TGTGCCAGCAGCTTAACCCTCGGACAGCCAGAGACCCAGTACTTC
CDR3: CASSLTLGQPETQYF
J: TRBJ2-5
size: NA
V: TRBV7-2
D: NA

DNA: TGTGCCAGCAGCCTCCGTGCGATGACCGAAGGGACTGAAGCTTTCTTT
CDR3: CASSLRAMTEGTEAFF
J: TRBJ1-1
size: few
V: TRBV7-9
D: NA

DNA: TGCAGTGCTAGAGATCTTGGGCAGGGGAATTCACCCCTCCACTTT
CDR3: CSARDLGQGNSPLHF
J: TRBJ1-6
size: NA
V: TRBV20-1
D: NA

DNA: TGTGCCAGCAGCGTAAGCGGGGTTCCCTGGGAGACCCAGTACTTC
CDR3: CASSVSGVPWETQYF
J: TRBJ2-5
size: many
V: TRBV9
D: TRBD2

DNA: TGTGCCTGGAGTGTCTCCAGGAAGACCTTC
CDR3: CAWSVSRKTF
J: TRBJ1-2
size: NA
V: TRBV30
D: NA

DNA: TGTGCCAGCAGTTTACAGGGGGCGCAAGGCGGGGAGCTGTTTTTT
CDR3: CASSLQGAQGGELFF
J: TRBJ2-2
size: few
V: TRBV28
D: TRBD1

DNA: TGTGCCAGCGGTTACGTCAATGAGCAGTTCTTC
CDR3: CASGYVNEQFF
J: TRBJ2-1
size: few
V: TRBV6-2/TRBV6-3
D: NA

DNA: TGTGCCAGCTCACCGCGGGACCCTCTCGAGCAGTACTTC
CDR3: CASSPRDPLEQYF
J: TRBJ2-7
size: many
V: TRBV18
D: NA

DNA: TGTGCCAGCAGCCTCACCTGGCCCGGGGAGCTGTTTTTT
CDR3: CASSLTWPGELFF
J: TRBJ2-2
size: few
V: TRBV3-1
D: NA

DNA: TGTGCCAGCAGCTTCCCCTCGGGGGTCCCCGGGTACGAGCAGTACTTC
CDR3: CASSFPSGVPGYEQYF
J: TRBJ2-7
size: few
V: TRBV13
D: NA

DNA: TGTGCCAGCTCACCGGGCCTCAACCCTTCACCCCTCCACTTT
CDR3: CASSPGLNPSPLHF
J: TRBJ1-6
size: few
V: TRBV18
D: NA

DNA: TGTGCCAGCAGCAATCGGGGGGATTCTACCGAGCAGTACTTC
CDR3: CASSNRGDSTEQYF
J: TRBJ2-7
size: few
V: TRBV7-2
D: TRBD2

DNA: TGTGCCAGCAGCTTGGGGGCCCGGGACAGTCAAGAGACCCAGTACTTC
CDR3: CASSLGARDSQETQYF
J: TRBJ2-5
size: few
V: TRBV5-5
D: TRBD1

DNA: TGTGCCTGGACCAATCCCGGGACAGCTTCCTACGAGCAGTACTTC
CDR3: CAWTNPGTASYEQYF
J: TRBJ2-7
size: many
V: TRBV30
D: TRBD1

DNA: TGTGCCAGCAGTTTCCCGGGCTCTGGAAACACCATATATTTT
CDR3: CASSFPGSGNTIYF
J: TRBJ1-3
size: NA
V: TRBV28
D: NA

DNA: TGTGCCTGGGGGCCTAGCGGCGAGCAGTACTTC
CDR3: CAWGPSGEQYF
J: TRBJ2-7
size: many
V: TRBV28
D: NA

DNA: TGTGCCAGTAGTATGACTGGAAATTCACCCCTCCACTTT
CDR3: CASSMTGNSPLHF
J: TRBJ1-6
size: few
V: TRBV19
D: NA

DNA: TGTGCCAGCAGTCCACCCATAGGGGCGAGGACCGGGGAGCTGTTTTTT
CDR3: CASSPPIGARTGELFF
J: TRBJ2-2
size: many
V: TRBV12-3/TRBV12-4
D: NA

DNA: TGTGCCAGCAGCTTAGTCGAGGCGAACACTGAAGCTTTCTTT
CDR3: CASSLVEANTEAFF
J: TRBJ1-1
size: many
V: TRBV7-2
D: NA

DNA: TGCGCCAGCAGCTTGACAGTTTGGGGAGAGACCCAGTACTTC
CDR3: CASSLTVWGETQYF
J: TRBJ2-5
size: few
V: TRBV5-1
D: NA

DNA: TGTGCCAGCAGCTCCTCGGGAGGTTCTAATGGCTACACCTTC
CDR3: CASSSSGGSNGYTF
J: TRBJ1-2
size: many
V: TRBV7-9
D: NA

DNA: TGTGCCAGCAGTTCCGACAGGGCGAATACGCAGTATTTT
CDR3: CASSSDRANTQYF
J: TRBJ2-3
size: many
V: TRBV12-3/TRBV12-4
D: TRBD1

DNA: TGTGCTAGTGCCCTATCGACAGGGGCGAACACTGAAGCTTTCTTT
CDR3: CASALSTGANTEAFF
J: TRBJ1-1
size: many
V: TRBV12-5
D: TRBD1

DNA: TGCAGCGCCCTGGAGGATGAGCAGTTCTTC
CDR3: CSALEDEQFF
J: TRBJ2-1
size: once
V: TRBV29-1
D: NA

DNA: TGTGCCAGCCAGGACCGAGCAGATGCGCAGTATTTT
CDR3: CASQDRADAQYF
J: TRBJ2-3
size: NA
V: TRBV12-3/TRBV12-4
D: NA

DNA: TGTGCCAGCTCACTCCGGGCCATCAATCAGCCCCAGCATTTT
CDR3: CASSLRAINQPQHF
J: TRBJ1-5
size: few
V: TRBV18
D: NA

DNA: TGTGCCAGCAGCCCCACAGGGGCCATCGCCAAAAGGAATGGCTACACCTTC
CDR3: CASSPTGAIAKRNGYTF
J: TRBJ1-2
size: NA
V: TRBV6-1
D: TRBD1

DNA: TGTGCCACCTTTCGTAGCGGAGGGTATTCACCCCTCCACTTT
CDR3: CATFRSGGYSPLHF
J: TRBJ1-6
size: NA
V: TRBV28
D: NA

DNA: TGTGCCAGCAGCCAATCACTAGCGGGAGGCCACGAGCAGTACTTC
CDR3: CASSQSLAGGHEQYF
J: TRBJ2-7
size: NA
V: TRBV11-2
D: TRBD2

DNA: TGTGCCAGCAGCTTAGACCCCGGACAGGGGGGCAATGAGCAGTTCTTC
CDR3: CASSLDPGQGGNEQFF
J: TRBJ2-1
size: many
V: TRBV7-6
D: TRBD1